A selection of T cell receptor beta chains follows, all from one sample in a study of CD8 T cells in Susac syndrome. TCRdb re-derived calls from the immunoSEQ multiplex PCR reads in MiXCR, one entry per CDR3 protein. The sample yields around 25,000 distinct CDR3 sequences, around 93% seen once. Sample: CD8+ T cells from PBMCs. Receptor source: a human donor with Susac syndrome. Each CDR3 is given with its conserved first and last residue. D genes are given only for firm matches. Size values are once, few and many counts, or a class for expanded clones, and some rows have none.

cdr3_aa cdr3_nt v_call d_call j_call clone_size
CASSQTSGTPAQYF TGTGCCAGCAGTCAGACTAGCGGGACCCCAGCCCAGTACTTC TRBV6-5 TRBD2 TRBJ2-5 once
CASSPQGWSRDTQYF TGTGCCAGCAGTCCCCAGGGATGGAGCAGAGATACGCAGTATTTT TRBV28 NA TRBJ2-3 NA
CASSLSLGGNFYEQYF TGTGCCAGCAGCTTAAGTCTGGGGGGGAATTTCTACGAGCAGTACTTC TRBV7-9 TRBD2 TRBJ2-7 NA
CSAGQGSFGGYTF TGCAGCGCCGGACAGGGGAGTTTTGGTGGCTACACCTTC TRBV29-1 TRBD1 TRBJ1-2 NA
CAWSRGLAGGYNEQFF TGTGCCTGGAGTCGGGGACTAGCGGGGGGATACAATGAGCAGTTCTTC TRBV30 TRBD2 TRBJ2-1 NA
CASSSGRRYEQYF TGTGCCAGCAGTTCGGGACGCCGCTACGAGCAGTACTTC TRBV28 NA TRBJ2-7 NA
CASSANTGELFF TGTGCCAGCAGTGCGAACACCGGGGAGCTGTTTTTT TRBV9 NA TRBJ2-2 few
CASSSSSWGETQYF TGTGCCAGCAGCTCCTCTTCTTGGGGAGAGACCCAGTACTTC TRBV7-9 NA TRBJ2-5 once
CASSQDSGVATEAFF TGCGCCAGCAGCCAAGATTCGGGGGTAGCGACTGAAGCTTTCTTT TRBV4-3 NA TRBJ1-1 NA
CASTQGVIGQETQYF TGTGCCAGCACCCAGGGGGTAATAGGTCAAGAGACCCAGTACTTC TRBV9 TRBD1 TRBJ2-5 NA
CASSQDRPGSYNSPLHF TGCGCCAGCAGCCAAGACAGGCCCGGCTCCTATAATTCACCCCTCCACTTT TRBV4-3 NA TRBJ1-6 NA
CASSLTPNQLNTEAFF TGTGCCAGCAGTTTAACCCCGAACCAATTGAACACTGAAGCTTTCTTT TRBV28 NA TRBJ1-1 NA
CASSPHLDNEQFF TGTGCCAGCAGCCCCCACCTCGACAATGAGCAGTTCTTC TRBV11-1 NA TRBJ2-1 NA
CASSQEWGNEQFF TGCGCCAGCAGCCAAGAGTGGGGAAATGAGCAGTTCTTC TRBV4-3 NA TRBJ2-1 NA
CASSLAERGFTYEQYF TGCGCCAGCAGCTTGGCCGAGCGGGGGTTCACCTACGAGCAGTACTTC TRBV5-1 TRBD2 TRBJ2-7 NA
CSVETGEYYEQYF TGCAGCGTTGAGACAGGAGAATACTACGAGCAGTACTTC TRBV29-1 NA TRBJ2-7 NA
CASSSRDFAGDQPLHF TGTGCCAGCAGCTCCCGGGACTTCGCGGGGGACCAACCCCTCCACTTT TRBV13 NA TRBJ1-6 NA
CASSVGGGRLGTEAFF TGTGCCAGCAGCGTAGGAGGGGGGCGTCTGGGCACTGAAGCTTTCTTT TRBV9 NA TRBJ1-1 NA
CASRGQSNYGYTF TGTGCCAGCCGTGGACAGTCTAACTATGGCTACACCTTC TRBV7-2 NA TRBJ1-2 NA
CASSLLLARQETQYF TGTGCCAGCAGCTTATTACTGGCGAGACAAGAGACCCAGTACTTC TRBV7-9 NA TRBJ2-5 NA
CASSQSYGQGQGYNEQFF TGCGCCAGCAGTCAATCGTACGGACAGGGACAAGGATACAATGAGCAGTTCTTC TRBV23-1 TRBD1 TRBJ2-1 NA
CASSLEGSSGSTGELFF TGTGCCAGCAGCTTAGAAGGGAGTAGCGGGTCTACCGGGGAGCTGTTTTTT TRBV7-8 TRBD2 TRBJ2-2 NA
CASSYSNRGGNEQFF TGTGCCAGCAGTTACTCGAACAGGGGTGGAAATGAGCAGTTCTTC TRBV6-5 TRBD1 TRBJ2-1 NA
CASSPEPGLAGGTDTQYF TGTGCCAGCAGCCCAGAACCGGGACTAGCGGGGGGTACAGATACGCAGTATTTT TRBV3-1 TRBD2 TRBJ2-3 NA
CASSPGTGEGKLFF TGCGCCAGCAGCCCCGGGACAGGGGAGGGAAAACTGTTTTTT TRBV4-3 TRBD1 TRBJ1-4 NA
CASSPDVSKHYEQYF TGCGCCAGCAGCCCCGACGTATCCAAGCACTACGAGCAGTACTTC TRBV4-1 NA TRBJ2-7 NA
CSARDIRLNYEQYF TGCAGTGCTAGAGATATCAGGTTGAACTACGAGCAGTACTTC TRBV20-1 NA TRBJ2-7 NA
CASSRQLAGETQYF TGTGCCAGCAGCCGCCAACTAGCAGGGGAGACCCAGTACTTC TRBV4-2 NA TRBJ2-5 NA
CASSDTVNTEAFF TGTGCCAGCAGTGACACGGTGAACACTGAAGCTTTCTTT TRBV6-4 NA TRBJ1-1 NA
CASSLIALDTQYF TGTGCCAGCAGCTTGATAGCGTTAGATACGCAGTATTTT TRBV5-6 NA TRBJ2-3 once
CASSFYANTGELFF TGTGCCAGCAGCTTTTACGCGAACACCGGGGAGCTGTTTTTT TRBV7-9 NA TRBJ2-2 NA
CASSPVYQETQYF TGTGCCAGCAGCCCCGTATACCAAGAGACCCAGTACTTC TRBV7-9 NA TRBJ2-5 NA
CASSLNPYEQYF TGTGCCAGCAGCCTGAACCCATACGAGCAGTACTTC TRBV3-1 NA TRBJ2-7 NA
CASSPAPYEQYF TGTGCCAGCAGTCCGGCCCCCTACGAGCAGTACTTC TRBV6-2/TRBV6-3 NA TRBJ2-7 NA
CASSYSLGGGDSPLHF TGTGCCAGCAGTTACTCGCTGGGGGGAGGGGATTCACCCCTCCACTTT TRBV6-6 NA TRBJ1-6 NA
CASRQVSGDLIRYEQYF TGTGCCAGCAGACAAGTAAGCGGGGACCTTATACGCTACGAGCAGTACTTC TRBV3-1 TRBD2 TRBJ2-7 NA
CASSLGDRVYEQYF TGTGCCAGCAGCTTGGGGGACAGGGTGTACGAGCAGTACTTC TRBV5-6 TRBD1 TRBJ2-7 NA
CSAWTGTGELFF TGCAGCGCCTGGACAGGGACCGGGGAGCTGTTTTTT TRBV29-1 TRBD1 TRBJ2-2 NA
CASHLGEDYEQYF TGTGCCAGCCACCTAGGCGAAGACTACGAGCAGTACTTC TRBV6-6 NA TRBJ2-7 NA
CASSYDRDGNTIYF TGTGCCAGCAGTTACGACAGAGACGGAAACACCATATATTTT TRBV6-5 NA TRBJ1-3 NA
CASSLDTHTGGELFF TGCGCCAGCAGCTTGGACACCCATACTGGCGGGGAGCTGTTTTTT TRBV5-1 NA TRBJ2-2 NA
CASSLLIEAGENTDTQYF TGTGCCAGCAGTTTATTAATCGAAGCGGGGGAGAACACAGATACGCAGTATTTT TRBV28 TRBD2 TRBJ2-3 NA
CASSFSGGDYEQYF TGTGCCAGCAGTTTTAGCGGGGGGGACTACGAGCAGTACTTC TRBV12-3/TRBV12-4 TRBD2 TRBJ2-7 NA
CASSMGQGAWSNQPQHF TGTGCCAGTAGTATGGGACAGGGGGCGTGGAGCAATCAGCCCCAGCATTTT TRBV19 TRBD1 TRBJ1-5 NA
CASREAGGETQYF TGTGCCAGCAGGGAGGCAGGGGGTGAGACCCAGTACTTC TRBV14 TRBD1 TRBJ2-5 NA
CASSPSSQLREYF TGTGCCAGCAGCCCCTCCAGCCAACTCAGGGAGTATTTT TRBV7-9 NA TRBJ2-3 NA
CASSQVVTYEQYF TGTGCCAGCAGCCAAGTCGTCACCTACGAGCAGTACTTC TRBV14 NA TRBJ2-7 NA
CASSQGELAGGSYEQYF TGTGCCAGCAGCCAAGGGGAACTAGCGGGGGGATCCTACGAGCAGTACTTC TRBV14 TRBD2 TRBJ2-7 large
CASSRRGNTGELFF TGTGCCAGCAGCCGCCGGGGGAACACCGGGGAGCTGTTTTTT TRBV11-2 NA TRBJ2-2 few
CASSFRTSGPSGEQFF TGTGCCAGCAGCTTCCGGACTAGCGGGCCTTCCGGTGAGCAGTTCTTC TRBV13 TRBD2 TRBJ2-1 NA
CAWNTGGSYNSPLHF TGTGCCTGGAATACAGGGGGTTCCTATAATTCACCCCTCCACTTT TRBV30 TRBD1 TRBJ1-6 NA